These 10 T cell receptor beta chains were sequenced from one sample in a study of T-cell reconstitution after alpha-beta-depleted transplantation in children. Unique molecular identifiers featured in how the TCRbeta library was prepared. TCRdb analysed the PCR reads with MiXCR anew, one entry per CDR3 protein. This repertoire shows about 260,000 distinct CDR3 sequences, around 7.5% found once; its top ten account for approximately 6%. Sequenced material: PBMCs, mostly from graft donor cells, taken 180 days after TCRalphabeta/CD19-depleted stem cell transplant. The receptor source for this set is a male patient younger than 18 who had a stem cell transplant for acute lymphoblastic leukemia, so the T cells may come from the graft donor.

The table lists this clonotype with many counts. The rearrangement joins TRBV5-1 to TRBJ2-1, with TRBD2 matching 10 bases. This CDR3 has 15 amino acids. Germline lookup yields CDR1 SGHRS and CDR2 YFSETQ. Trimming cost V 0 bases and J 7 bases; bases outside gene matches: 4. Here the CDR3 reads CASSLEAGGQNEQFF. Written as DNA, the CDR3 is TGCGCCAGCAGCTTGGAAGCGGGGGGGCAGAATGAGCAGTTCTTC.

With regard to this clonotype: A much larger clone lies one base from this, so it may be a read error. The CDR3 sequence: CASSLKAASGRRGHDQYF. Here the CDR3 DNA reads TGTGCCAGCAGCTTAAAGGCGGCTAGCGGGAGGAGGGGACACGACCAGTACTTC. The chain links TRBV11-2 to TRBJ2-7; 11 bases map to TRBD2. Germline V gene data show CDR1 as SGHAT and CDR2 as FQNNGV. The CDR3 spans 18 residues.

This clonotype was detected many times. This chain joins TRBV7-9 and TRBJ2-7, with 7 bases that match TRBD1. Germline CDR1 and CDR2: SEHNR and FQNEAQ (reference sequence). J was trimmed by 3 bases and V by 5 bases; bases with no gene match: 10. This CDR3 is 15 amino acids long. The CDR3 reads CASSPTGRILYEQYF. The CDR3 DNA follows: TGTGCCAGCAGCCCGACAGGGAGAATCCTCTACGAGCAGTACTTC.

As DNA, the CDR3 is TGTGCCAGTAGTATAGTCACCTCGGGACTAGCGCTGGATACGCAGTATTTT. Amino acid sequence: CASSIVTSGLALDTQYF. The chain uses TRBV19 and TRBJ2-3, with 10 bases fitting TRBD2. The CDR3 runs 17 residues. In germline, CDR1 is LNHDA, CDR2 SQIVND (reference sequence). The J segment lost 6 bases and the V segment lost 1 base, leaving 10 bases of the junction unmatched.

This clonotype was counted many times. The gene calls are TRBV6-6 and TRBJ1-2; D is ambiguous. This CDR3 is 12 amino acids long. Germline V gene lookup returns CDR1 MNHNY and CDR2 SVGAGI (reference sequence). V shed 5 bases and J shed 8 bases, with 12 bases lying between them. The CDR3 DNA reads TGTGCCAGCAGTACCCCGACGGAGGGCTACACCTTC. Translation gives CASSTPTEGYTF.

The rearrangement joins TRBV20-1 to TRBJ2-1, with 8 bases identical to TRBD2. The CDR3 covers 13 residues. Germline V CDR1 and CDR2: DFQATT, SNEGSKA (reference sequence). The trim removed 4 bases at V and 5 bases at J, leaving 4 bases unmatched. The CDR3 nucleotides are TGCAGTGCTAAGCGGGAGATCGACAATGAGCAGTTCTTC. Translating gives CSAKREIDNEQFF.

This clonotype was seen ten or more times. The chain carries TRBV20-1 and TRBJ2-1; D remains unclear. Trimming stripped 0 bases from V and 9 bases from J, with 9 bases between. The CDR3 covers 12 residues. CDR1 is DFQATT, CDR2 SNEGSKA, per germline (reference sequence). The chain's CDR3 is CSARDVGSEQFF. The CDR3 DNA follows: TGCAGTGCTAGAGATGTGGGCAGTGAGCAGTTCTTC.

This clonotype was detected many times. Germline and junction disagree at one end, which may indicate a read error. V usage is TRBV27 and J usage is TRBJ2-7, with 7 nucleotides matching TRBD2. The CDR3 is 16 residues long. Germline loops: CDR1 MNHEY, CDR2 SMNVEV (reference sequence). The CDR3 DNA is TGTGCCACGTCCCAGGGATGGGGAGGGCCCTCCAACGAGCAGTACTTC. This gives the protein CATSQGWGGPSNEQYF.

This clonotype was counted ten times or more. The genes are TRBV12-3 or TRBV12-4 and TRBJ2-7; D is uncertain. The CDR3 length is 14 residues. Trimming stripped 8 bases from V and 2 bases from J, with 16 bases between. The CDR3 DNA reads as TGTGCCAGCCACATCGCGGATACACCCTACGAGCAGTACTTC. It yields the protein CASHIADTPYEQYF.

This clonotype was counted at least ten times. The CDR3, as DNA: TGTGCCAGCAGCTTCTTCTCTGGGGGAAACATTCAGTACTTC. This translates into CASSFFSGGNIQYF. The chain recombines TRBV28 with TRBJ2-4; D might be TRBD1 or TRBD2, each matching 5 bases. Germline CDR1 reads MDHEN; CDR2 reads SYDVKM. Between the trimmed V and J ends, which lost 6 bases and 6 bases, there was a span of 15 bases. This CDR3 is 14 amino acids long. The whole variable domain, remainder taken from reference TRBV28 and TRBJ2-4, is DVKVTQSSRYLVKRTGEKVFLECVQDMDHENMFWYRQDPGLGLRLIYFSYDVKMKEKGDIPEGYSVSREKKERFSLILESASTNQTSMYLCASSFFSGGNIQYFGAGTRLSVL.